Each of the 19 T cell receptor beta chains below was sequenced from the same sample in a study of T cell responses to AZD1222 COVID-19 vaccine. Method: immunoSEQ multiplex PCR; TCRdb's copy keeps in-frame clones and lacks some. This sample has some 180,000 clones, with roughly 89% found just once. The sample here was peripheral blood, taken on day 0 of AZD1222 vaccination. The source of these receptors is an adult in good health.

This chain connects TRBV7-3 to TRBJ2-2; 9 nucleotides line up with TRBD1. CDR1 SGHTA and CDR2 FQGTGA come from the germline V gene. The CDR3 runs 15 residues. Unmatched junction bases numbered 11, after V lost 11 bases and J lost 4 bases. This CDR3 is CASPAGQGSTGELFF. CDR3 coding DNA: TGTGCCTCGCCCGCGGGACAGGGAAGCACCGGGGAGCTGTTTTTT.

V and J are TRBV9 and TRBJ1-3; 7 nucleotides agree with TRBD1. The V gene's germline CDR1 is SGDLS and CDR2 YYNGEE. The CDR3 is 16 amino acids. J lost 2 bases, V lost 2 bases, and 7 bases had no gene match. CDR3 DNA sequence: TGTGCCAGCAGCGTCCGGGACAGCTATCCTGGAAACACCATATATTTT. It encodes CASSVRDSYPGNTIYF.

This chain connects TRBV24-1 to TRBJ1-2; D is undetermined. Trimming shortened V by 0 bases and J by 3 bases, and 10 bases separated the two germline ends. The germline V gene encodes CDR1 KGHDR and CDR2 SFDVKD. The CDR3 runs 15 residues. For the CDR3, the DNA is TGTGCCACCAGTGATTTGCCTGGGCTAGACTATGGCTACACCTTC. Translation gives CATSDLPGLDYGYTF.

The chain recombines TRBV29-1 with TRBJ2-2; D possibly uses TRBD1 or TRBD2 (7 bases each). Germline lookup yields CDR1 SQVTM and CDR2 ANQGSEA. The CDR3 runs 15 residues. V was shortened by 3 bases and J by 4 bases, with 15 bases between the two germline ends. The CDR3 here is CSVDSGGAGTGELFF. The DNA for the CDR3 is TGCAGCGTTGACTCAGGGGGGGCTGGCACCGGGGAGCTGTTTTTT.

The rearrangement uses TRBV5-1 and TRBJ2-1; 11 bases agree with TRBD1. V was pared by 0 bases and J by 1 base, with 0 bases of the junction left unmatched. The CDR3 covers 16 residues. Germline V lookup: CDR1 SGHRS, CDR2 YFSETQ. CDR3 residues: CASSLGDRGSYNEQFF. The CDR3 bases are TGCGCCAGCAGCTTGGGGGACAGGGGGTCCTACAATGAGCAGTTCTTC.

This sequence joins TRBV5-1 and TRBJ2-7; TRBD1 matches at 7 bases. This CDR3 is 14 amino acids long. CDR1 and CDR2 (germline): SGHRS, YFSETQ. After removal of 3 bases from V and 3 bases from J, the junction contained 6 bases not matched to a gene. This chain's CDR3 is CASSYGTDLYEQYF. In DNA, the CDR3 is TGCGCCAGCAGCTACGGGACAGACCTCTACGAGCAGTACTTC.

V and J are TRBV5-1 and TRBJ2-7, with D possibly being TRBD2 (5 bases). Germline lookup yields CDR1 SGHRS and CDR2 YFSETQ. Trimming removed 1 base from V and 0 bases from J, with 20 bases in between. The length of the CDR3 is 18 residues. The CDR3 DNA follows: TGCGCCAGCAGCTTGCGAAGCGGAACGACAATGACCTCCTACGAGCAGTACTTC. It yields the protein CASSLRSGTTMTSYEQYF.

The CDR3 reads CASSARISGRGGYTF. The CDR3 DNA is TGTGCCAGCAGCGCACGGATTTCGGGGCGGGGTGGCTACACCTTC. The V and J genes are TRBV9 and TRBJ1-2; D is possibly TRBD1 (5 bases). Germline V gives CDR1 SGDLS, CDR2 YYNGEE. Between the trimmed V and J ends, which lost 3 bases and 7 bases, there was a span of 19 bases. The CDR3 is 15 residues long.

This clone occurred once. This chain links TRBV3-1 (or the pseudogene TRBV3-2) with TRBJ1-6, with D possibly matching TRBD1 (5 bases). The CDR3 totals 14 residues. The ends were cut back, 4 bases at V and 6 bases at J, with 10 bases in the middle. Germline V gene lookup returns CDR1 LGHDT and CDR2 YNNKEL (reference sequence). CDR3 bases: TGTGCCAGCAGCCCACGACAGTCTAATTCACCCCTCCACTTT. Encoded protein: CASSPRQSNSPLHF.

This clone was recorded only once. The junction shows a germline mismatch at one end, possibly a read error. The chain uses TRBV10-2 and TRBJ2-3; a possible D gene is TRBD2 (5 bases). This CDR3 has 13 residues. From germline, CDR1 is WSHSY and CDR2 SAAADI. The DNA for the CDR3 is TGCGCCAGCACTGGTCCTAGCAAAGATACGCAGTATTTT. Encoded protein: CASTGPSKDTQYF.

The chain recombines TRBV11-2 with TRBJ1-2; TRBD1 aligns across 9 bases. The CDR3 runs 16 residues. Trimming took 1 base from V and 4 from J; bases not matched to a gene: 7. Germline loops: CDR1 SGHAT, CDR2 FQNNGV. The CDR3 reads CASSLVSQGAVYGYTF. The CDR3 DNA reads as TGTGCCAGCAGCTTAGTATCACAGGGGGCTGTCTATGGCTACACCTTC.

The CDR3 protein is CATYSYGVAEKLFF. The CDR3 nucleotides read TGTGCCACCTATTCCTATGGCGTAGCTGAAAAACTGTTTTTT. The chain uses TRBV2 and TRBJ1-4, with D uncertain. Germline values: CDR1 SNHLY, CDR2 FYNNEI. V lost 10 bases and J 7 bases, leaving 19 bases between the germline ends. The CDR3 extends over 14 amino acids.

This sequence joins TRBV5-6 and TRBJ2-2; D unresolved. Germline V gives CDR1 SGHDT, CDR2 YYEEEE. V was clipped by 2 bases and J by 3 bases, with 5 bases between them. The CDR3 length is 13 residues. The CDR3: CASSLVDTGELFF. The CDR3 coding sequence is TGTGCCAGCAGCTTAGTGGACACCGGGGAGCTGTTTTTT.

V usage is TRBV6-5 and J usage is TRBJ2-5, with D perhaps TRBD1 or TRBD2 (5 bases each). CDR1 is MNHEY and CDR2 is SVGAGI in the germline V gene. This CDR3 comprises 14 residues. Trimming took off 2 bases at V and 5 bases at J, with 12 bases between the two ends. In DNA form, the CDR3 reads TGTGCCAGCAGTTACGATGGATGGGGGGAGACCCAGTACTTC. As protein: CASSYDGWGETQYF.

This sequence joins TRBV4-1 and TRBJ1-4; a possible D gene is TRBD1 (5 bases). Looked up from germline, CDR1 is MGHRA and CDR2 is YSYEKL. The CDR3 sequence is 16 residues long. Trimming pared 0 bases from V and 1 base from J, leaving 9 bases between. This CDR3 is CASSQDRGITNEKLFF. CDR3 nucleotides: TGCGCCAGCAGCCAAGATAGGGGCATAACTAATGAAAAACTGTTTTTT.

V usage is TRBV5-8 and J usage is TRBJ2-2, with 9 positions matching TRBD1. This CDR3 comprises 17 residues. With V trimmed by 0 bases and J by 2 bases, 5 bases remained unmatched. Germline values: CDR1 SGHTS, CDR2 YDEGEE. The CDR3 is CASSLDWTGANTGELFF. The CDR3 DNA is TGTGCCAGCAGCTTGGACTGGACAGGGGCAAACACCGGGGAGCTGTTTTTT. The full variable domain, with the rest looked up from reference TRBV5-8 and TRBJ2-2, is EAGVTQSPTHLIKTRGQQATLRCSPISGHTSVYWYQQALGLGLQFLLWYDEGEERNRGNFPPRFSGRQFPNYSSELNVNALELEDSALYLCASSLDWTGANTGELFFGEGSRLTVL.

V usage is TRBV19 and J usage is TRBJ1-5, with D possibly matching TRBD1 (5 bases). V lost 3 bases and J 2 bases, leaving 11 bases between the germline ends. Germline loops: CDR1 LNHDA, CDR2 SQIVND (reference sequence). The CDR3 runs 15 residues. CDR3 nucleotides: TGTGCCAGTAGTATCCCCGGCAGGGGCAATCAGCCCCAGCATTTT. It translates to CASSIPGRGNQPQHF.

The chain carries TRBV6-4 and TRBJ2-7; the D gene is possibly TRBD2 (5 bases). Trimming removed 0 bases at V and 3 bases at J, with 12 bases between. Germline V lookup: CDR1 MRHNA, CDR2 SNTAGT. The CDR3 contains 15 residues. The CDR3 here is CASSDSVTSGYEQYF. The CDR3 bases are TGTGCCAGCAGTGACTCTGTGACAAGCGGCTACGAGCAGTACTTC.

The V gene is TRBV30, the J gene TRBJ1-6; D uncertain. The V end was cut by 3 bases, the J end by 6 bases, with 18 bases between. CDR1 GTSNPN and CDR2 SVGIG come from the germline V gene (reference sequence). This CDR3 comprises 16 residues. As DNA, the CDR3 is TGTGCCTGGAGCCCTTTACGGGGTCTCGTTAATTCACCCCTCCACTTT. Its translation: CAWSPLRGLVNSPLHF.